The 17 T cell receptor beta chains in this list originate from one sample, sequenced in a study of CD8 T cells in ankylosing spondylitis. Study-wide results and limits: A TCR beta motif of roughly eight highly homologous variants appeared characteristic of ankylosing spondylitis blood.

MiXCR, applied by TCRdb to the 5' RACE reads, yields one record per CDR3 protein. The sample has over 600,000 distinct CDR3 sequences, about 20% seen once. These receptors lack a known antigen. Sequenced material: blood, either unsorted or a sorted T cell fraction (not recorded which). The receptor set was obtained from a male donor with ankylosing spondylitis.

The rearrangement uses TRBV20-1 and TRBJ2-3; 8 bases match TRBD2. The CDR3 extends over 17 amino acids. V lost 0 bases, J lost 3 bases, and 11 bases stayed unmatched. Per the germline V gene, CDR1 is DFQATT and CDR2 is SNEGSKA (reference sequence). The CDR3 here is CSAREAGGIAGTDTQYF. DNA of the CDR3: TGCAGTGCTAGAGAGGCCGGGGGAATAGCGGGAACAGATACGCAGTATTTT.

The rearrangement uses TRBV11-2 and TRBJ2-1; 9 nucleotides align to TRBD2. The CDR3 totals 13 residues. Germline-derived CDR1 and CDR2 are SGHAT and FQNNGV. With 5 bases clipped from V and 8 bases from J, the junction kept 4 bases outside the gene matches. The CDR3 nucleotides read TGTGCCAGCAGCACAACTAGCGGGTATGAGCAGTTCTTC. It specifies CASSTTSGYEQFF. Full variable domain (rest looked up from reference TRBV11-2 and TRBJ2-1): EAGVAQSPRYKIIEKRQSVAFWCNPISGHATLYWYQQILGQGPKLLIQFQNNGVVDDSQLPKDRFSAERLKGVDSTLKIQPAKLEDSAVYLCASSTTSGYEQFFGPGTRLTVL.

The chain employs TRBV7-8 and TRBJ2-1; 9 bases agree with TRBD2. CDR3 length: 15 amino acids. With V trimmed by 5 bases and J by 8 bases, 10 bases remained unmatched. Germline V lookup: CDR1 SGHVS, CDR2 FQNEAQ. In nucleotides, the CDR3 is TGTGCCAGCAGCGTCCTTAGCGGGAGTTGGGATGAGCAGTTCTTC. Protein product: CASSVLSGSWDEQFF.

This clonotype showed up many times. The chain is built from TRBV5-1 and TRBJ1-1; D ambiguous. Trimming pared 1 base from V and 1 base from J, leaving 8 bases between. In germline, CDR1 is SGHRS, CDR2 YFSETQ. CDR3 length equals 14 residues. The CDR3 DNA reads as TGCGCCAGCAGCTTGTCCGGCGGGAACACTGAAGCTTTCTTT. It codes for CASSLSGGNTEAFF.

The V call is TRBV5-1, the J call TRBJ2-1; D unresolved. Germline CDR1 SGHRS, CDR2 YFSETQ. V lost 4 bases, J lost 6 bases, and 14 bases lay in between. The CDR3 has 14 residues. CDR3 in DNA: TGCGCCAGCAGCCTTGATGGGTTGCTCAATGAGCAGTTCTTC. It codes for CASSLDGLLNEQFF.

In this sample, this clonotype turned up a few times. The V gene is TRBV29-1, the J gene TRBJ2-6; D remains ambiguous. From germline, CDR1 is SQVTM and CDR2 ANQGSEA. Trimming shortened V by 4 bases and J by 0 bases, and 7 bases separated the two germline ends. The CDR3 sequence is 14 residues long. The CDR3 nucleotides read TGCAGCGTTGCATTGGCCTCTGGGGCCAACGTCCTGACTTTC. This gives the protein CSVALASGANVLTF. Variable domain in full (rest from reference TRBV29-1 and TRBJ2-6): SAVISQKPSRDICQRGTSLTIQCQVDSQVTMMFWYRQQPGQSLTLIATANQGSEATYESGFVIDKFPISRPNLTFSTLTVSNMSPEDSSIYLCSVALASGANVLTFGAGSRLTVL.

The rearrangement joins TRBV28 to TRBJ2-7, with 12 bases fitting TRBD2. The V gene end was trimmed by 5 bases and the J gene end by 7 bases; junction bases not matched to a gene: 6. Germline loops: CDR1 MDHEN, CDR2 SYDVKM. The CDR3 length is 14 residues. The DNA of the CDR3 is TGTGCCAGCAGTGTCGGTGGACTAGCGGGGGAGCAGTACTTC. Its translation: CASSVGGLAGEQYF.

The DNA for the CDR3 is TGTGCCAGCAGCCAAGATGCAATTGGACTAGCCTACGAGCAGTACTTC. Protein sequence: CASSQDAIGLAYEQYF. J is TRBJ2-7 and V is TRBV4-2; the match to TRBD2 covers 7 bases. Trimming took 0 bases from V and 2 from J; bases not matched to a gene: 7. The CDR3 totals 16 residues. Germline values: CDR1 LGHNA, CDR2 YNFKEQ.

This chain uses TRBV10-3 with TRBJ2-4; D perhaps matches TRBD2 (6 bases). V lost 2 bases and J 11 bases, leaving 19 bases between the germline ends. The CDR3 is 15 residues long. Germline CDR1 and CDR2: ENHRY and SYGVKD. This chain's CDR3 is CAISEPDSLGGVQYF. The CDR3 nucleotides read TGTGCCATCAGTGAGCCCGACTCCTTAGGAGGGGTTCAGTACTTC.

This clonotype was observed a few times. This rearrangement joins TRBV7-8 to TRBJ2-1; 7 positions match TRBD1. This CDR3 contains 18 residues. The V and J ends lost 5 bases and 5 bases, in that order; junction bases with no gene match: 18. Germline V lookup: CDR1 SGHVS, CDR2 FQNEAQ. DNA of the CDR3: TGTGCCAGCAGCCCCTTTGAGCTTACAGGGGTGACCAACAATGAGCAGTTCTTC. It encodes CASSPFELTGVTNNEQFF.

This chain uses TRBV20-1 with TRBJ2-3; a weak D match, TRBD1 (6 bases). CDR1 is DFQATT and CDR2 is SNEGSKA in the germline V gene (reference sequence). The CDR3 consists of 15 residues. Trimming shortened V by 5 bases and J by 3 bases, and 18 bases separated the two germline ends. Written as DNA, the CDR3 is TGCAGTGCTCCCGCTTGGGGGCAAGTAACAGATACGCAGTATTTT. Protein: CSAPAWGQVTDTQYF.

This sequence joins TRBV4-1 and TRBJ2-7; D not certain. Germline assignment: CDR1 MGHRA and CDR2 YSYEKL. This CDR3 spans 11 amino acids. This CDR3 is CASSQGFGVVV. DNA for the CDR3: TGCGCCAGCAGCCAAGGATTTGGCGTTGTTGTG.

In this sample, this clonotype turned up a few times. This chain connects TRBV29-1 to TRBJ2-1; 8 bases align to TRBD2. The trim removed 0 bases at V and 3 bases at J, leaving 7 bases unmatched. Germline V lookup: CDR1 SQVTM, CDR2 ANQGSEA. The CDR3 is made up of 16 amino acids. The CDR3 coding sequence is TGCAGCGTTGAAGATCGGGGGGGGAGGTACTACAATGAGCAGTTCTTC. Translating it yields CSVEDRGGRYYNEQFF.

This clonotype was counted a single time. The rearrangement uses TRBV20-1 and TRBJ1-1; D gene ambiguous. Germline V CDR1 and CDR2: DFQATT, SNEGSKA (reference sequence). The length of the CDR3 is 14 residues. V was trimmed by 6 bases and J by 4 bases, leaving 18 bases between them. CDR3: CSARILGLGTEAFF. The CDR3 region has the DNA TGCAGTGCCAGGATATTGGGGTTGGGCACTGAAGCTTTCTTT.

The J gene is TRBJ2-2, the V gene TRBV13; a possible D gene is TRBD1 (6 bases). The V gene lost 0 bases and the J gene lost 2 bases, with 10 bases spanning the gap. CDR1 is PRHDT and CDR2 is FYEKMQ in the germline V gene (reference sequence). The CDR3 is 16 residues long. The CDR3 region is CASSLGLGTNTGELFF. Here the CDR3 DNA reads TGTGCCAGCAGCTTAGGCCTTGGGACAAACACCGGGGAGCTGTTTTTT.

V gene TRBV7-9 combines with J gene TRBJ2-1, with 7 bases matching TRBD2. The CDR3 totals 15 residues. Germline V gives CDR1 SEHNR, CDR2 FQNEAQ (reference sequence). The V segment lost 0 bases and the J segment 7 bases; nucleotides outside the gene matches: 6. The CDR3 loop is CASSLAAGVKNEQFF. CDR3 nucleotides: TGTGCCAGCAGCTTAGCGGCGGGGGTTAAAAATGAGCAGTTCTTC.

This clonotype came up a few times. This sequence joins TRBV5-1 and TRBJ1-1; 7 nucleotides agree with TRBD1. V was pared by 6 bases and J by 2 bases, with 7 bases of the junction left unmatched. This CDR3 comprises 14 residues. The germline CDR1 and CDR2 sequences are SGHRS and YFSETQ. CDR3 DNA sequence: TGCGCCAGCACCCGCCGGACAGGAAACACTGAAGCTTTCTTT. Encoded protein: CASTRRTGNTEAFF.